The 8 T cell receptor beta chains given below trace back to one sample, sequenced in a study of cytomegalovirus exposure and HLA in healthy donors. The PCR had 60 Vbeta and 13 Jbeta primers. The assay was immunoSEQ multiplex PCR, and TCRdb's table has in-frame clones only and misses some. The table has under 150,000 clones, more than 75% seen once. The sequencing sample was made of PBMCs. Source of these receptors: a male donor in good health and CMV-seronegative.

The CDR3 coding sequence is TGTGCCAGTAGTATTAGGGGTCAAAAAGCTTTCTTT. Translated, it gives CASSIRGQKAFF. V usage is TRBV19 and J usage is TRBJ1-1; D perhaps matches TRBD1 (5 bases). From germline, CDR1 is LNHDA and CDR2 SQIVND (reference sequence). V was clipped by 3 bases and J by 9 bases, with 11 bases between them. The length of the CDR3 is 12 residues.

The chain combines TRBV18 with TRBJ2-3; tentatively, D is TRBD2 (6 bases). Germline V CDR1 and CDR2: KGHSH, LQKENI. V was clipped by 0 bases and J by 1 base, with 8 bases between them. The CDR3 spans 15 residues. CDR3 amino acids: CASSPPGLRTDTQYF. The CDR3 nucleotides are TGTGCCAGCTCACCACCGGGACTTCGCACAGATACGCAGTATTTT.

The chain joins TRBV27 to TRBJ2-1, with D unclear. This CDR3 has 13 amino acids. V lost 5 bases and J 1 base, leaving 6 bases between the germline ends. Germline lookup yields CDR1 MNHEY and CDR2 SMNVEV (reference sequence). The CDR3 DNA reads as TGTGCCAGCAGTCCCCGTTCCTACAATGAGCAGTTCTTC. Translation: CASSPRSYNEQFF.

This chain joins TRBV5-1 and TRBJ2-3; 7 nucleotides agree with TRBD2. Germline loops: CDR1 SGHRS, CDR2 YFSETQ. This CDR3 is 15 amino acids long. With 2 bases clipped from V and 3 bases from J, the junction kept 6 bases outside the gene matches. The CDR3 nucleotides read TGCGCCAGCAGCTTAGTGGGGGGGGGTACAGATACGCAGTATTTT. Translation: CASSLVGGGTDTQYF.

The chain combines TRBV15 with TRBJ1-5; no definite D call. This CDR3 has 15 residues. The germline V gene encodes CDR1 LNHNV and CDR2 YYDKDF (reference sequence). Trimming removed 0 bases from V and 4 bases from J, with 10 bases in between. DNA for the CDR3: TGTGCCACCAGCAGAGATCGACGGGGAAATCAGCCCCAGCATTTT. This sequence encodes CATSRDRRGNQPQHF.

This chain connects TRBV19 to TRBJ1-6, with TRBD1 as a possible D gene (5 bases). V lost 7 bases and J lost 10, with 14 bases in between. This CDR3 has 13 amino acids. Germline CDR1 is LNHDA and CDR2 is SQIVND (reference sequence). The CDR3 nucleotides read TGTGCCAGTAATAACAGGAACTTGTCACCCCTCCACTTT. Protein product: CASNNRNLSPLHF.

A remark on this clone: The sample has other DNA sequences that encode this CDR3 too. The genes are TRBV30 and TRBJ2-5; 7 bases agree with TRBD1. The CDR3 length is 12 residues. Losses at the gene ends were 0 bases for V and 5 bases for J; bases not matched to a gene: 0. The germline CDR1 and CDR2 sequences are GTSNPN and SVGIG (reference sequence). The CDR3 DNA follows: TGTGCCTGGAGTGTACAGGGGGAGACCCAGTACTTC. Its protein product is CAWSVQGETQYF.

This chain links TRBV6-5 with TRBJ1-1; TRBD1 matches 7 bases. V trimming: 0 bases; J trimming: 6 bases; junction bases outside the gene matches: 4. The CDR3 has 14 amino acids. Looked up from germline, CDR1 is MNHEY and CDR2 is SVGAGI. The CDR3 coding sequence is TGTGCCAGCAGTTACTCAAGGGGGCGAGCTGAAGCTTTCTTT. Translated, it gives CASSYSRGRAEAFF.